This is a list of T cell receptor beta chains from one sample in a study of T cells in Graves' hyperthyroidism and ophthalmopathy. TCRdb re-analysed the multiplex PCR reads in MiXCR, keeping a single row per CDR3 protein. The data show around 350,000 distinct CDR3 sequences, with about 18% seen just once and around 3.6% held by the top ten. The sample comprised blood. The receptors come from a woman aged 18 to 35 with Graves' hyperthyroidism. The CDR3 runs from the conserved cysteine through the conserved F or W. Fields, in order: D gene, J gene, clone size, V gene, CDR3 DNA, CDR3 protein. D genes are given only for firm matches. Expanded clones are given a class, and other clones once, few, many or no size at all.

TRBD2 TRBJ2-7 many TRBV12-3/TRBV12-4 TGTGCCAGCAGTGCCCGGACGGGAGGAGAGCAGTACTTC CASSARTGGEQYF
- TRBJ1-1 many TRBV11-1 TGTGCCAGCAGCTCGTCGGTGGTGGCCACTGAAGCTTTCTTT CASSSSVVATEAFF
- TRBJ1-2 many TRBV7-2 TGTGCCAGCAGCCTAGACAGCGACTATGGCTACACCTTC CASSLDSDYGYTF
- TRBJ2-7 many TRBV29-1 TGCAGCGTTCAAGGGGAAGGGGTCTCGTCGTACGAGCAGTACTTC CSVQGEGVSSYEQYF
- TRBJ1-5 many TRBV30 TGTGCCTGGAGTGCCTCCCAGGCCCAGCCCCAGCATTTT CAWSASQAQPQHF
TRBD1 TRBJ2-7 many TRBV5-6 TGTGCCAGCAGGGAGACAGGGGACTCCACCGAGCAGTACTTC CASRETGDSTEQYF
TRBD1 TRBJ2-7 many TRBV6-2/TRBV6-3 TGTGCCAGCAGTAGGGGACAGCCCTACGAGCAGTACTTC CASSRGQPYEQYF
- TRBJ1-1 many TRBV12-3/TRBV12-4 TGTGCCAGCAGTTTGATAGAAGGAAACACTGAAGCTTTCTTT CASSLIEGNTEAFF
- TRBJ1-1 - TRBV11-3 TGTGCCAGCAGCTTAAGACCAGCGATCACTGAAGCTTTCTTT CASSLRPAITEAFF
- TRBJ1-3 many TRBV6-5 TGTGCCAGCAGTTATCGAAACACCATATATTTT CASSYRNTIYF
TRBD2 TRBJ2-2 many TRBV2 TGTGCCAGCAGTGGTCAGCGGGGGTTCAACACCGGGGAGCTGTTTTTT CASSGQRGFNTGELFF
- TRBJ2-7 many TRBV2 TGTGCCAGCAGTGAAGCGCTTTGGGACCCTCGGCGGCAGTACTTC CASSEALWDPRRQYF
TRBD1 TRBJ1-5 many TRBV6-1 TGTGCCAGCAGTGTCGAAGACAGGGTCTATGAAGGGCCCCAGCATTTT CASSVEDRVYEGPQHF
- TRBJ2-2 many TRBV5-1 TGCGCCAGCAGCTTTCAGGGAAGCACCGGGGAGCTGTTTTTT CASSFQGSTGELFF
TRBD1 TRBJ1-2 many TRBV27 TGTGCCAGCAGGCGGGACAGTGGCTATGGCTACACCTTC CASRRDSGYGYTF
TRBD2 TRBJ2-7 few TRBV6-5 TGTGCCAGCAGCTCGACTAGCGGGGGGGAGTACTTC CASSSTSGGEYF
- TRBJ2-5 many TRBV20-1 TGCAGTGCTCTTGGGACCCTCCAAGAGACCCAGTACTTC CSALGTLQETQYF
- TRBJ1-2 many TRBV6-2/TRBV6-3 TGTGCCAGCAGTTACTCCCCCGGACACCAGTCCTCTAACTATGGCTACACCTTC CASSYSPGHQSSNYGYTF
- TRBJ1-2 many TRBV30 TGTGCCTGGAGTGGGGGTCGGGGTTACTACACCTTC CAWSGGRGYYTF
TRBD1 TRBJ1-1 many TRBV30 TGTGCCTGTAACAGGGGGCCGAACACTGAAGCTTTCTTT CACNRGPNTEAFF
TRBD1 TRBJ1-5 many TRBV7-7 TGTGCTGCAAACACAGGGGGGAAGAATCAGCCCCAGCATTTT CAANTGGKNQPQHF
- TRBJ2-7 many TRBV27 TGTGCCAGCCTATCCCTCCTTGGCGAAGAAATCGGGCAGTACTTC CASLSLLGEEIGQYF